This TCR beta chain was retrieved from a study of Ad26.COV2.S vaccination and SARS-CoV-2 variants. Overall study context: The authors gave Ad26.COV2.S intramuscularly, either once or twice 56 days apart.

The CDR3 consists of 16 residues. In germline, CDR1 is MNHEY, CDR2 SVGAGI. The V end lost 1 base, the J end lost 6 bases, and 13 bases lay between the germline ends. TCRdb's copy holds only in-frame clones and misses some; the assay was immunoSEQ multiplex PCR. Here the sample spans roughly 320,000 clones, 87% being singletons. Treatment reported: around 19 received Ad26.COV2.S at low or high dose, single or two shots; 5 received placebo; per-sample allocation not given. The samples were gathered on day 63 after the first injection of vaccine or placebo. V usage is TRBV6-5 and J usage is TRBJ1-6, with D maybe TRBD1 (6 bases). This specimen was peripheral blood, taken in a trial of Ad26.COV2.S vaccine versus placebo. This receptor was taken from a person aged 18-60 years who received the Ad26.COV2.S COVID-19 vaccine or a placebo. CDR3 in amino acids: CASSYLGAGINSPLHF. The CDR3 coding sequence is TGTGCCAGCAGTTACTTGGGGGCCGGAATTAATTCACCCCTCCACTTT.